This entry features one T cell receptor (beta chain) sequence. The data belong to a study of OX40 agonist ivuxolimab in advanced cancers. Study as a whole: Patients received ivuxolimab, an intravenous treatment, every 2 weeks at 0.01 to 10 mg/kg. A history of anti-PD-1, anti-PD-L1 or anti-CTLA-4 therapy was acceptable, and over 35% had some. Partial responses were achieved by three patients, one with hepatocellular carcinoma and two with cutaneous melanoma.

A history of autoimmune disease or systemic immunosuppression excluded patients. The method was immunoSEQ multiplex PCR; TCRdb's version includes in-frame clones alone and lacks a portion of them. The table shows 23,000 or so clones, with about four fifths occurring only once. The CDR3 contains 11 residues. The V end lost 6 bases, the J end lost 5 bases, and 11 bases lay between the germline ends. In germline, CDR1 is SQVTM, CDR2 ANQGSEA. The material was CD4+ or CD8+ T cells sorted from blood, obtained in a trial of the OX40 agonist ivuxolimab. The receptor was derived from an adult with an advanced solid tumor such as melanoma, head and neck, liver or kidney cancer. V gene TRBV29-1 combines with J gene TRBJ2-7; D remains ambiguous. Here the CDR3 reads CSVPQGNEQYF. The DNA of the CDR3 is TGCAGCGTGCCTCAAGGGAACGAGCAGTACTTC.